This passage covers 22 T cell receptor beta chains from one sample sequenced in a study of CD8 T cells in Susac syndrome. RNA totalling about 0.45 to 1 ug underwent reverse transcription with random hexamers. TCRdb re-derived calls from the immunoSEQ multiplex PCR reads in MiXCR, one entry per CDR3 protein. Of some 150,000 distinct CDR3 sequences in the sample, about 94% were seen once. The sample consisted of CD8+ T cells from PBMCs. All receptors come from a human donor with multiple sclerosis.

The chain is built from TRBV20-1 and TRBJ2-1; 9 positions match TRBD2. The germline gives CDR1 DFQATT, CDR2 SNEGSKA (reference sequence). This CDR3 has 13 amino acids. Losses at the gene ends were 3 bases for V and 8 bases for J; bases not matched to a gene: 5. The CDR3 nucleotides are TGCAGTGCTAGGGGGACTAGCAGGTATGAGCAGTTCTTC. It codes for CSARGTSRYEQFF.

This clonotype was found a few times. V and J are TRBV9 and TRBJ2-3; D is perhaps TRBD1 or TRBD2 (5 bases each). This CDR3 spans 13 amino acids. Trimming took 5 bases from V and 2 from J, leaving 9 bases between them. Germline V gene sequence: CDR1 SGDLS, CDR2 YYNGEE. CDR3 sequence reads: CASSFGTTDTQYF. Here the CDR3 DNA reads TGTGCCAGCAGTTTTGGGACCACAGATACGCAGTATTTT.

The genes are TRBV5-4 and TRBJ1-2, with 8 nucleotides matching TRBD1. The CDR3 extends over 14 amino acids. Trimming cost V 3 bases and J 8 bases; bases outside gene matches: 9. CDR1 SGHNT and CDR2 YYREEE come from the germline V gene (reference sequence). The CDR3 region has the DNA TGTGCCAGCAGCTCGGACAGGGCTCTGGGAGGCTACACCTTC. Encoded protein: CASSSDRALGGYTF. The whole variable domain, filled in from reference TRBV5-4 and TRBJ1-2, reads ETGVTQSPTHLIKTRGQQVTLRCSSQSGHNTVSWYQQALGQGPQFIFQYYREEENGRGNFPPRFSGLQFPNYSSELNVNALELDDSALYLCASSSDRALGGYTFGSGTRLTVV.

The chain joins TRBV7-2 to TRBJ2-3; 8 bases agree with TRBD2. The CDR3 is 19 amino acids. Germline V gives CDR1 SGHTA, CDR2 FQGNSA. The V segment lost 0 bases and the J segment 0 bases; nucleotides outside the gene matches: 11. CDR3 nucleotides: TGTGCCAGCAGCTTAGCCGAGGCTAGCGGGTTTTCCAGCACAGATACGCAGTATTTT. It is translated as CASSLAEASGFSSTDTQYF.

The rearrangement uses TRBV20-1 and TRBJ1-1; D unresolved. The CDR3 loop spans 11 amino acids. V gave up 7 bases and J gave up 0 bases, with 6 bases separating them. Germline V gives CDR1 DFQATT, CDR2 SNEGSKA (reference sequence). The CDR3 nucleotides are TGCAGTGGATCATTGAACACTGAAGCTTTCTTT. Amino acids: CSGSLNTEAFF.

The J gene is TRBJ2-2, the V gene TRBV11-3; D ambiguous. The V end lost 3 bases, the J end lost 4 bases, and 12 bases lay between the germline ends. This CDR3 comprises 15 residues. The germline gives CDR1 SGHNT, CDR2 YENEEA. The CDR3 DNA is TGTGCCAGCAGCTTGAGCCAGTCGACCACCGGGGAGCTGTTTTTT. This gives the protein CASSLSQSTTGELFF.

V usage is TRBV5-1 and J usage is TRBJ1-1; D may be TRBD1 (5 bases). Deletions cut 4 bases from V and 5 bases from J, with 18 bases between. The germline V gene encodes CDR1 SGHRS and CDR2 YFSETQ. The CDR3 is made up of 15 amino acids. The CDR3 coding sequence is TGCGCCAGCAGCGTTAAGGACTGGGGGAGGACTGAAGCTTTCTTT. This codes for CASSVKDWGRTEAFF. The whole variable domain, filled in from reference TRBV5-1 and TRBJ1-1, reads KAGVTQTPRYLIKTRGQQVTLSCSPISGHRSVSWYQQTPGQGLQFLFEYFSETQRNKGNFPGRFSGRQFSNSRSEMNVSTLELGDSALYLCASSVKDWGRTEAFFGQGTRLTVV.

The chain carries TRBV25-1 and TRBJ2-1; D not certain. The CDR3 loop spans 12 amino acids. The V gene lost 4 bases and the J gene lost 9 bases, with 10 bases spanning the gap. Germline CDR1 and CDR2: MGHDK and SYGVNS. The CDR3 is CASSAPSTEQFF. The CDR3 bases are TGTGCCAGCAGTGCCCCCAGTACTGAGCAGTTCTTC.

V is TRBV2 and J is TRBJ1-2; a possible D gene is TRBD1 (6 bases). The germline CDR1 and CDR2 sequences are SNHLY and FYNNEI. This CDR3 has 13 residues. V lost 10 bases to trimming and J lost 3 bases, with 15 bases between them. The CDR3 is CATLGGADYGYTF. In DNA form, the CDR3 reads TGTGCCACCCTGGGGGGGGCAGACTATGGCTACACCTTC.

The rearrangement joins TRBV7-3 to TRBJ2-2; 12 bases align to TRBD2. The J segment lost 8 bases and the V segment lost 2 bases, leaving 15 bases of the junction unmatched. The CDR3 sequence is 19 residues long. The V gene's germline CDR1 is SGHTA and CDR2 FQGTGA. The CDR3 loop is CASSLFGMTSGGLAGELFF. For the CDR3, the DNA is TGTGCCAGCAGCTTATTCGGAATGACTAGCGGGGGCCTAGCTGGGGAGCTGTTTTTT.

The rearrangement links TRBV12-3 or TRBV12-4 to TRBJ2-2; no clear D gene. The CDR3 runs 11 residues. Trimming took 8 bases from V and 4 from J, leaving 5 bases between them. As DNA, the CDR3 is TGTGCCAGCGATAGCACCGGGGAGCTGTTTTTT. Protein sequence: CASDSTGELFF.

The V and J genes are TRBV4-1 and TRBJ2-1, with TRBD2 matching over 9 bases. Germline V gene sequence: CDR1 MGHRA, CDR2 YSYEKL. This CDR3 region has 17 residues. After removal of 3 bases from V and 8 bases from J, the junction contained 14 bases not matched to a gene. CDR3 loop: CASSHQTGGGAQDEQFF. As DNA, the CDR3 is TGCGCCAGCAGCCACCAGACCGGCGGGGGGGCCCAGGATGAGCAGTTCTTC.

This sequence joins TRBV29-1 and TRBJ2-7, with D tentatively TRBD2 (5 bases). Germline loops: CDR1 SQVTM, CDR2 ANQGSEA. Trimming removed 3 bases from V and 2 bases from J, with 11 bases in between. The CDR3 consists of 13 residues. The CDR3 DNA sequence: TGCAGCGTTGAGGCCGGGGTCCCCTACGAGCAGTACTTC. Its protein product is CSVEAGVPYEQYF.

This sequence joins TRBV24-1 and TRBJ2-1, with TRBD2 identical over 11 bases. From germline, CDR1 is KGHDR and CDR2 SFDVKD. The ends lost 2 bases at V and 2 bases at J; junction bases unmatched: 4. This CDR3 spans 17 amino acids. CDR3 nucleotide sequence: TGTGCCACCAGTGATTCCCGTAGCGGGGGGGCCTACAATGAGCAGTTCTTC. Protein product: CATSDSRSGGAYNEQFF.

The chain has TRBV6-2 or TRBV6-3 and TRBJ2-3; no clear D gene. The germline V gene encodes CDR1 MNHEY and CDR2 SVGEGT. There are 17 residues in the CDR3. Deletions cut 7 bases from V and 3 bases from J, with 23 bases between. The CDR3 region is CASTTLMLGDWTDTQYF. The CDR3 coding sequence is TGTGCCAGCACCACCTTGATGTTAGGTGATTGGACAGATACGCAGTATTTT.

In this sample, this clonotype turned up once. The CDR3 bases are TGCAGCGTTGAAGATCTAGAGGAGTGGGTTATTGGGGGACTTTATGGCTACACCTTC. Translated, it gives CSVEDLEEWVIGGLYGYTF. The chain links TRBV29-1 to TRBJ1-2; the D gene is possibly TRBD1 (5 bases). The CDR3 loop spans 19 amino acids. The germline CDR1 and CDR2 sequences are SQVTM and ANQGSEA. The ends were cut back, 0 bases at V and 5 bases at J, with 28 bases in the middle.

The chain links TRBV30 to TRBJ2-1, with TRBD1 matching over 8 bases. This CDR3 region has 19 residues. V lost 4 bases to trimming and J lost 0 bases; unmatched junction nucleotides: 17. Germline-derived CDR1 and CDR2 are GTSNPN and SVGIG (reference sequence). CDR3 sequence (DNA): TGTGCCTGGATTACGGACAGGGCGCGGTTTGAAAGCTCCTACAATGAGCAGTTCTTC. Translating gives CAWITDRARFESSYNEQFF.

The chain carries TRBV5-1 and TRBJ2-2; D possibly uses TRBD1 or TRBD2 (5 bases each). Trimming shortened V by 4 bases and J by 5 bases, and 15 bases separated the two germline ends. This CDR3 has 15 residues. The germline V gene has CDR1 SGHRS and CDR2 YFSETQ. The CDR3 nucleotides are TGCGCCAGCAGCAACCGGGACCCTGAAACCGGGGAGCTGTTTTTT. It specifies CASSNRDPETGELFF.

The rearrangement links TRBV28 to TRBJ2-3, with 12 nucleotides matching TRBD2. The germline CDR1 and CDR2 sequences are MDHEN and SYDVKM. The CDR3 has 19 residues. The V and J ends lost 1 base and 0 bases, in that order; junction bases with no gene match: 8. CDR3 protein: CASSLSTLAGGWSTDTQYF. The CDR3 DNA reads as TGTGCCAGCAGTTTATCCACCCTAGCGGGGGGGTGGAGCACAGATACGCAGTATTTT.

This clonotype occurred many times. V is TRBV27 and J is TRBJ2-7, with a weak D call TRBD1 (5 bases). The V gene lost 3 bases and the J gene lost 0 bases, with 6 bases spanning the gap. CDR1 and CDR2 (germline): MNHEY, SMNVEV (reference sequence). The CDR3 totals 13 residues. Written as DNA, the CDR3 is TGTGCCAGCAGTTTGGGGCGCTCCTACGAGCAGTACTTC. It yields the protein CASSLGRSYEQYF.

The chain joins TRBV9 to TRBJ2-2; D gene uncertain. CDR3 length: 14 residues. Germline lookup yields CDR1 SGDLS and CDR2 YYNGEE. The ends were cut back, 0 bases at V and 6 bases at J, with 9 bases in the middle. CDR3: CASSVAGLSGELFF. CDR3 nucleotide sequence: TGTGCCAGCAGCGTAGCAGGTCTGTCCGGGGAGCTGTTTTTT.

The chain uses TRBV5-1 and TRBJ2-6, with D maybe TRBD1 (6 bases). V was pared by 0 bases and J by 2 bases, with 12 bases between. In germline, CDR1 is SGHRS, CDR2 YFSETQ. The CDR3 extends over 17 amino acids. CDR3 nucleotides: TGCGCCAGCAGCTTGGAAGTCAGGGGCCCTGGGGCCAACGTCCTGACTTTC. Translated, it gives CASSLEVRGPGANVLTF.